The T cell receptor (beta chain) described here comes from a study of tissue T cells after allogeneic stem cell transplantation (dated by TCRdb to the early 2020s). Broadly, across the study: Every GVHD patient got a graft from a donor, with four grafts unmodified and three CD34-selected to deplete T cells. When multiple samples of a tissue were available, H&E sections were reviewed by a pathologist, and samples with histologically apparent lymphocytes were prioritized for sequencing. Using research autopsies of patients with and without GVHD, plus mouse models of GVHD, the study profiled TCR beta repertoires across many tissues. On the human side, the study was prospective and observational, with no blinding or randomization. The research as a whole found: In both patients and mice, T cells from blood and spleen covered only a limited part of the TCR repertoire found in tissues. Within patients, how anatomically similar tissues were was a major factor shaping TCR repertoire composition, regardless of disease or transplant status. The patient cohort was small and varied clinically, and sampling depth was recognized as a limitation. Which tissue TCRs were alloreactive or antigen-specific was not determined in the study, and some clones might have been persisting host cells. Few T cell clones were found to be shared across patients, but shared repertoire signatures across patients were revealed in a tissue-specific fashion by motif-based clustering.

According to the study, the label for this sample's time point signals: human tissue collected at research (rapid) autopsy. About 7 adult allo-HCT recipients with steroid-refractory GVHD were prospectively enrolled in a research-autopsy study over a roughly three-year period. Gastrointestinal GVHD was present in all GVHD patients, several lines of GVHD-directed therapy were administered to all GVHD patients, and skin involvement was additionally present in several GVHD patients. After a median post-mortem interval of about nine hours, the autopsy tissues collected included GI sites spanning esophagus to rectum, along with liver, skin and lymphoid organs including spleen. Autopsy specimens were bisected, with one portion flash-frozen in liquid nitrogen and the rest formalin-fixed; GI outer muscle layers were removed. To extract genomic DNA from frozen tissues, either the Mag-Bind Blood & Tissue DNA HDQ 96 Kit on a Chemagic 360 or the DNeasy Blood & Tissue Kit was used. Because of concern about red blood cell contamination, the extracted DNA went through further purification with the Genomic DNA Clean & Concentrator-25 kit.

Library generation was performed with the immunoSEQ multiplex PCR assay. Adaptive Biotechnologies performed TCRbeta CDR3 sequencing at survey depth and reported CDR3 sequences, V/J genes, productive frequency, and template counts. TCR beta CDR3 regions were amplified from genomic DNA rather than RNA. The source study handled its data this way. Jensen-Shannon divergence served to quantify pairwise repertoire overlap between tissues, with 0 meaning identical and 1 meaning complete divergence. Tissues were clustered by single-linkage agglomerative hierarchical clustering of pairwise JSD values, and the clustering results were displayed as dendrograms. GLIPH2 was applied to all patient samples using simulation_depth 1000, kmer_min_depth 3, and cdr3_length_cutoff 8, and only groups with more than two unique CDR3s were retained. In a standardized tissue-overlap score, Jaccard GLIPH-group overlap across patients was extrapolated to a standard repertoire size of 1000 clones. Associations of diversity with clinical or experimental variables used linear mixed-effect models with tissue fixed effects and individual random effects. In TCRdb, the immuneACCESS table is reduced to in-frame sequences with V and J assigned. These tables do not hold every clone; where another copy was compared, an unresolved V gene accounts for under half, and the others remain unexplained. V and J calls and clone size come straight from that table; D and trimming were deduced from the DNA. In all, the sample holds 4,000 to 5,000 clones, and roughly three quarters of those were seen once. Of the sample, around a quarter is held by the ten largest clones.

The germline V gene yields SQVTM for CDR1 and ANQGSEA for CDR2. V is shortened by 6 bases, J by 4 bases, and the region joining them spans 17 bases. Inclusive of the bounding cysteine and phenylalanine, the CDR3 is 14 residues long. The only DNA kept is the CDR3, 42 bases in frame from the first base. On this clone: Its specific antigen is unknown. Base qualities are not recorded, but no much larger clone differs from it by a single base.

This sample comprised duodenal tissue, obtained at autopsy. The receptor was isolated from a female patient aged 18 to 55 with steroid-refractory graft-versus-host disease after an allogeneic stem cell transplant. Following transplantation, T cells from the graft donor may be among those present. The V and J segments used are TRBV29-1 and TRBJ2-3; the D gene could be either TRBD1 or TRBD2, each agreeing at 5 bases. The DNA sequence is given as TGCAGCGTGGACCGGCCGGGGCCCTCAGATACGCAGTATTTT. Its protein product is CSVDRPGPSDTQYF.